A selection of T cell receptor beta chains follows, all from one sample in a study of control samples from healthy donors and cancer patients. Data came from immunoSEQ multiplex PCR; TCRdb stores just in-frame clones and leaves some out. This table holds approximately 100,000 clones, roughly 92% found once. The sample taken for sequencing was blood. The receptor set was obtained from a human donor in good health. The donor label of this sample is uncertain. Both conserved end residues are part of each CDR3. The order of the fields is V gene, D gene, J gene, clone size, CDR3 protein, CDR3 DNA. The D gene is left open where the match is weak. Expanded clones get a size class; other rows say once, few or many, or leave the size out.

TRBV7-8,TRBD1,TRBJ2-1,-,CASSSDRGSEQFF,TGTGCCAGCAGCTCGGACAGGGGAAGTGAGCAGTTCTTC
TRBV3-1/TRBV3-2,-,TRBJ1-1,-,CASSHLRVANTEAFF,TGTGCCAGCAGCCACCTCAGGGTCGCGAACACTGAAGCTTTCTTT
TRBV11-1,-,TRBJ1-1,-,CASSRGRGKMNTEAFF,TGTGCCAGCAGCCGCGGACGGGGGAAGATGAACACTGAAGCTTTCTTT
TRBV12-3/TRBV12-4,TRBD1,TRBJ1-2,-,CASSSDRGLGYTF,TGTGCCAGCAGTTCGGACAGGGGGCTGGGCTACACCTTC
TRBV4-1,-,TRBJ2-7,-,CASSQDDGGRSYEQYF,TGCGCCAGCAGCCAAGACGACGGAGGGAGGTCCTACGAGCAGTACTTC
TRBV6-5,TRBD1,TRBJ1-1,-,CASSYSRTGNTEAFF,TGTGCCAGCAGTTACTCGAGGACAGGGAACACTGAAGCTTTCTTT
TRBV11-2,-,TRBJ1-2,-,CASTKAGPFDGYTF,TGTGCCAGCACCAAAGCGGGCCCGTTTGATGGCTACACCTTC
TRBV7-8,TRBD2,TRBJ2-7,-,CASGDSGGQYF,TGTGCCAGCGGAGACTCGGGAGGGCAGTACTTC
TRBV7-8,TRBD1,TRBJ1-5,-,CASSPPGQGGRVGYNSNQPQHF,TGTGCCAGCAGCCCTCCGGGACAGGGGGGTCGGGTGGGATATAACAGCAATCAGCCCCAGCATTTT
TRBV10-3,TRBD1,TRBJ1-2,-,CATRDRGYGYTF,TGTGCCACCCGGGACAGGGGGTATGGCTACACCTTC
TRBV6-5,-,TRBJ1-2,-,CATRQGDYGYTF,TGTGCCACTCGACAAGGGGACTATGGTTACACCTTC
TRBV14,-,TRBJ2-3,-,CASSQITGLGTQYF,TGTGCCAGCAGCCAAATAACAGGCTTGGGTACGCAGTATTTT
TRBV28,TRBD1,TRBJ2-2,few,CASSSGQDTGELFF,TGTGCCAGCAGCTCGGGACAGGACACCGGGGAGCTGTTTTTT
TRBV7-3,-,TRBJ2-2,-,CASSLNPRGQNTGELFF,TGTGCCAGCAGCTTAAATCCCCGGGGGCAGAACACCGGGGAGCTGTTTTTT
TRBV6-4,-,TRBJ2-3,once,CASSHTEGETDTQYF,TGTGCCAGCAGTCATACAGAGGGTGAGACAGATACGCAGTATTTT
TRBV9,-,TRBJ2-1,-,CASSVVPGANEQFF,TGTGCCAGCAGCGTAGTACCAGGGGCAAATGAGCAGTTCTTC
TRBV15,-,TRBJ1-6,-,CATSRDGGPGYNSPLHF,TGTGCCACCAGCAGAGATGGGGGACCAGGGTATAATTCACCCCTCCACTTT
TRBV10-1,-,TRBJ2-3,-,CASSGRISDTQYF,TGCGCCAGCAGTGGCCGCATCTCAGATACGCAGTATTTT
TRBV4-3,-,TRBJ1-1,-,CASSQDMHYEAFF,TGCGCCAGCAGCCAAGATATGCATTATGAAGCTTTCTTT
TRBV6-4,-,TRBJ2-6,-,CASSLDGSGANVLTF,TGTGCCAGCAGTTTAGACGGGTCTGGGGCCAACGTCCTGACTTTC
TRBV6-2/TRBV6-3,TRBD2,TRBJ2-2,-,CASSYSPAGGPGELFF,TGTGCCAGCAGTTACTCGCCAGCGGGGGGTCCCGGGGAGCTGTTTTTT
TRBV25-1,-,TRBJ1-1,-,CASSSTIEKGQRAFF,TGTGCCAGCAGTTCTACCATCGAAAAGGGGCAGCGGGCTTTCTTT
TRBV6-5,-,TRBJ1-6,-,CASRVYNSPLHF,TGTGCCAGCAGGGTGTATAATTCACCCCTCCACTTT
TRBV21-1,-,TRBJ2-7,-,CASSKIGGRTGGLEEQYF,TGTGCCAGCAGCAAAATTGGCGGAAGGACAGGAGGTCTCGAAGAGCAGTACTTC
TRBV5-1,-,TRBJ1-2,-,CASSFTDEGGYTF,TGCGCCAGCAGCTTTACGGACGAGGGCGGCTACACCTTC
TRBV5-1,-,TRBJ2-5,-,CASSLADGLETQYF,TGCGCCAGCAGCTTGGCAGACGGGTTGGAGACCCAGTACTTC
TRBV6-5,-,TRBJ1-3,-,CASSYPAKGGNTIYF,TGTGCCAGCAGTTACCCGGCCAAGGGCGGAAACACCATATATTTT
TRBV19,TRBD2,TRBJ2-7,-,CASGPSGGAFEQYF,TGTGCCAGTGGACCTAGCGGGGGGGCCTTCGAGCAGTACTTC
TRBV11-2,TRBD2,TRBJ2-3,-,CASSLGGGGADTQYF,TGTGCCAGCAGCTTGGGGGGCGGGGGGGCAGATACGCAGTATTTT
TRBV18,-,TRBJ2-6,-,CASSPLSQGKSGANVLTF,TGTGCCAGCTCACCATTATCCCAGGGGAAGTCTGGGGCCAACGTCCTGACTTTC
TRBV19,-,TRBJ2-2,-,CASRSGRTGELFF,TGTGCCAGTAGGAGTGGACGGACCGGGGAGCTGTTTTTT
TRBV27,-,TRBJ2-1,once,CASSRGGDEQFF,TGTGCCAGCAGTCGAGGAGGGGATGAGCAGTTCTTC
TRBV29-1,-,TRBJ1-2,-,CSVCTPPVYTF,TGCAGCGTTTGCACTCCACCCGTGTATACCTTC
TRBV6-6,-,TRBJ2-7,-,CASRPPSRWAYEQYF,TGTGCCAGCAGGCCCCCCAGTCGGTGGGCCTACGAGCAGTACTTC
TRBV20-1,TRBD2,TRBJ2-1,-,CSASDSLAGGYNEQFF,TGCAGTGCTAGTGATTCACTAGCGGGGGGGTACAATGAGCAGTTCTTC
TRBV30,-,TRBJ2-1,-,CAWAREGSYNEQFF,TGTGCCTGGGCCCGGGAAGGCTCCTACAATGAGCAGTTCTTC
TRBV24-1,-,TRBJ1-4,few,CATSDYRAPEKLFF,TGTGCCACCAGTGATTACCGGGCCCCCGAAAAACTGTTTTTT
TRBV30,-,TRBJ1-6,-,CASGTRNSPLHF,TGTGCCTCCGGGACTCGGAATTCACCCCTCCACTTT
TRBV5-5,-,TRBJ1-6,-,CASSMSWISNSPLHF,TGTGCCAGCAGCATGAGTTGGATAAGTAATTCACCCCTCCACTTT
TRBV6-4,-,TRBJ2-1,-,CASSPRGRETNEQFF,TGTGCCAGCAGTCCTAGGGGCCGGGAAACAAATGAGCAGTTCTTC
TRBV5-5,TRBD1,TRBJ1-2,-,CASSLVGQVRGYTF,TGTGCCAGCAGCTTGGTGGGACAGGTTAGAGGCTACACCTTC
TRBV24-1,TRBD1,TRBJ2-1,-,CATSEFPGQDEQFF,TGTGCCACCAGTGAATTTCCGGGACAGGATGAGCAGTTCTTC
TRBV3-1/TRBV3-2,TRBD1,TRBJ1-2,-,CASSQGTGQIGYTF,TGTGCCAGCAGCCAGGGGACAGGGCAAATTGGCTACACCTTC
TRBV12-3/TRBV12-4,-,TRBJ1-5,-,CASTLRQNQPQHF,TGTGCCAGCACCCTGAGGCAGAATCAGCCCCAGCATTTT
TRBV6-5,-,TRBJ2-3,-,CASSRSGATDTQYF,TGTGCCAGCAGCCGTAGCGGCGCCACAGATACGCAGTATTTT
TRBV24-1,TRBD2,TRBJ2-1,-,CATRNKAAGGDEQFF,TGTGCCACCAGGAACAAAGCTGCGGGGGGCGATGAGCAGTTCTTC
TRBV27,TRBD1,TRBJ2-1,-,CASSSDRGISNEQFF,TGTGCCAGCAGTTCGGACAGGGGAATCTCCAATGAGCAGTTCTTC
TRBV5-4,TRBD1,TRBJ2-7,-,CASSQGQLVAYEQYF,TGTGCCAGCAGCCAGGGACAGCTAGTCGCTTACGAGCAGTACTTC
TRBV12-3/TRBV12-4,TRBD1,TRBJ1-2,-,CASSLNRGGYTF,TGTGCCAGCAGTTTAAACAGGGGAGGCTACACCTTC
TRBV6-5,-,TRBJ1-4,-,CASTGQGLGEKLFF,TGTGCCAGCACGGGGCAGGGGTTGGGAGAAAAACTGTTTTTT
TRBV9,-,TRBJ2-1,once,CASSVVTGYEQFF,TGTGCCAGCAGCGTAGTAACGGGATATGAGCAGTTCTTC
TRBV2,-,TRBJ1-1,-,CASSDRGMNTEAFF,TGTGCCAGCAGTGATAGGGGGATGAACACTGAAGCTTTCTTT
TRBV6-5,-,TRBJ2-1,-,CASRSRGSGNEQFF,TGTGCCAGCAGGTCAAGGGGCAGCGGCAATGAGCAGTTCTTC
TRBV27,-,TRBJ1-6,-,CASSFGGGSPLHF,TGTGCCAGCAGTTTTGGGGGAGGTTCACCCCTCCACTTT
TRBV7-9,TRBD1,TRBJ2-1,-,CASSWGQDYNEQFF,TGTGCCAGCAGCTGGGGACAGGACTACAATGAGCAGTTCTTC